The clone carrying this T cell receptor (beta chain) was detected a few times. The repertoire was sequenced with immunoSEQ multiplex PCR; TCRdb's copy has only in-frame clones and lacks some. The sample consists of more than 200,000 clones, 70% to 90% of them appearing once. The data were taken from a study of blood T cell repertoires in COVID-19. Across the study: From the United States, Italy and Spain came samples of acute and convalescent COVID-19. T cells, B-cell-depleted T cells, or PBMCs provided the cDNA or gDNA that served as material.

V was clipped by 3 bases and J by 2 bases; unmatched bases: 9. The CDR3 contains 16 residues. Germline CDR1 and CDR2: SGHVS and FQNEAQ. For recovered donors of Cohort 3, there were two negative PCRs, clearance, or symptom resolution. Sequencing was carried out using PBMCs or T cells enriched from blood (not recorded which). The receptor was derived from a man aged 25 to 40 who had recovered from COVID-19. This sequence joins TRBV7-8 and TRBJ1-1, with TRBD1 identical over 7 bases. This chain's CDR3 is CASSLRRTGYNTEAFF. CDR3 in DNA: TGTGCCAGCAGCTTGCGGAGGACAGGCTATAACACTGAAGCTTTCTTT.